This entry lists 9 T cell receptor beta chains sequenced from one sample in a study of cytomegalovirus exposure and HLA in healthy donors. Vbeta (60) and Jbeta (13) primers were used in the PCR. Produced via immunoSEQ multiplex PCR; TCRdb's table is partial and in-frame only. This table has about 99,000 clones, over 60% appearing once. The specimen was PBMCs. These receptors came from a man in his fifties or sixties in good health and CMV-seropositive.

The genes are TRBV7-8 and TRBJ1-2; TRBD1 is a possible D gene (5 bases). The CDR3 spans 18 residues. The V end was cut by 5 bases, the J end by 3 bases, with 25 bases between. Germline V gives CDR1 SGHVS, CDR2 FQNEAQ. CDR3 region: CASSLGGGRELPHYGYTF. The CDR3 DNA is TGTGCCAGCAGCCTGGGGGGTGGCCGTGAGCTGCCCCACTATGGCTACACCTTC.

The CDR3 spells CAFQTGSSYNEQFF. CDR3 DNA: TGTGCCTTTCAGACAGGGAGCTCCTACAATGAGCAGTTCTTC. The chain is built from TRBV30 and TRBJ2-1; 7 bases match TRBD1. CDR3 size: 14 residues. Trimming at V came to 7 bases and at J to 0 bases, leaving 6 bases not matched to a gene. Germline CDR1 GTSNPN, CDR2 SVGIG (reference sequence).

The rearrangement links TRBV6-5 to TRBJ2-5, with D maybe TRBD1 (7 bases). The J call may be faulty, since TRBJ2-7 better matches the DNA end. The CDR3 runs 15 residues. In germline, CDR1 is MNHEY, CDR2 SVGAGI. The CDR3: CASSMGGGGLYEQYF. The CDR3 DNA reads as TGTGCCAGCAGTATGGGCGGAGGGGGCTTGTACGAGCAGTACTTC.

The chain links TRBV28 to TRBJ1-5, with a weak D call TRBD1 (6 bases). Trimming took 3 bases from V and 7 from J, leaving 13 bases between them. The CDR3 is made up of 14 amino acids. The germline gives CDR1 MDHEN, CDR2 SYDVKM. CDR3 sequence (DNA): TGTGCCAGCAGTTTGGGGGCAGGGCAACAGCCCCAGCATTTT. Its translation is CASSLGAGQQPQHF.

V is TRBV7-9 and J is TRBJ1-2; 7 bases fit TRBD1. The ends lost 5 bases at V and 7 bases at J; junction bases unmatched: 4. The CDR3 runs to 12 residues. Germline V CDR1 and CDR2: SEHNR, FQNEAQ (reference sequence). CDR3 residues: CASSPGTVGYTF. In DNA, the CDR3 is TGTGCCAGCAGCCCCGGGACAGTTGGCTACACCTTC.

The rearrangement links TRBV12-5 to TRBJ1-1, with TRBD1 matching over 7 bases. Germline CDR1 reads LGHNT; CDR2 reads FRNRAP. V trimming: 6 bases; J trimming: 0 bases; junction bases outside the gene matches: 4. The CDR3 consists of 14 residues. CDR3 loop: CASGAGQMNTEAFF. The CDR3 DNA reads TGTGCTAGTGGCGCGGGACAGATGAACACTGAAGCTTTCTTT.

This clone has a single count. The rearrangement joins TRBV19 to TRBJ2-6; the match to TRBD2 covers 13 bases. The trim removed 5 bases at V and 0 bases at J, leaving 7 bases unmatched. The CDR3 length is 19 residues. Germline assignment: CDR1 LNHDA and CDR2 SQIVND (reference sequence). CDR3 DNA: TGTGCCAGTAGTGCGGGACTAGCGGGGACAAGCTCTGGGGCCAACGTCCTGACTTTC. It encodes CASSAGLAGTSSGANVLTF.

Of note for this clone: Because it lacks the conserved phenylalanine or tryptophan at the end, this CDR3 is likely a read error. The rearrangement joins TRBV19 to TRBJ1-5, with 7 bases identical to TRBD1. V was pared by 7 bases and J by 5 bases, with 11 bases of the junction left unmatched. CDR1 LNHDA and CDR2 SQIVND come from the germline V gene (reference sequence). The CDR3 sequence is 15 residues long. The CDR3, as DNA: TGTGCCAGTACCGTGACAGGGCAGTGGTATCAGCCCCAGCATTCT. It yields the protein CASTVTGQWYQPQHS.

This clone appeared once. The genes are TRBV7-7 and TRBJ2-1; no firm D call. The CDR3 covers 13 residues. Germline V gene sequence: CDR1 SSHAT, CDR2 FNYEAQ (reference sequence). The V end was cut by 0 bases, the J end by 5 bases, with 5 bases between. The CDR3 reads CASSLARDNEQFF. The CDR3 DNA is TGTGCCAGCAGCTTAGCCCGGGACAATGAGCAGTTCTTC.